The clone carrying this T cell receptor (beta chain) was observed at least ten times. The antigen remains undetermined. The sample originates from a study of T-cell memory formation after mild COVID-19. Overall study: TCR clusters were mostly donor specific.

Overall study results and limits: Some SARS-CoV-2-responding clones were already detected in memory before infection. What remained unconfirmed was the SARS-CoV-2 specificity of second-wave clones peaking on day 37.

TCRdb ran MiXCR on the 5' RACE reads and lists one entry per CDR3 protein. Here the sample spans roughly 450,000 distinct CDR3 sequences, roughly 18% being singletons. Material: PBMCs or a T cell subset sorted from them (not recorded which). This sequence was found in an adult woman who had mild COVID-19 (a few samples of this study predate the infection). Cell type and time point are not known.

Written as DNA, the CDR3 is TGTGCCAGCAGCTTCCCCGGGAGGAACACTGAAGCTTTCTTT. Amino acid sequence: CASSFPGRNTEAFF. This chain uses TRBV7-2 with TRBJ1-1; D is unresolved. Germline V gene data show CDR1 as SGHTA and CDR2 as FQGNSA. CDR3 length: 14 amino acids. V dropped 3 bases and J dropped 1 base, with 9 bases sitting between them.